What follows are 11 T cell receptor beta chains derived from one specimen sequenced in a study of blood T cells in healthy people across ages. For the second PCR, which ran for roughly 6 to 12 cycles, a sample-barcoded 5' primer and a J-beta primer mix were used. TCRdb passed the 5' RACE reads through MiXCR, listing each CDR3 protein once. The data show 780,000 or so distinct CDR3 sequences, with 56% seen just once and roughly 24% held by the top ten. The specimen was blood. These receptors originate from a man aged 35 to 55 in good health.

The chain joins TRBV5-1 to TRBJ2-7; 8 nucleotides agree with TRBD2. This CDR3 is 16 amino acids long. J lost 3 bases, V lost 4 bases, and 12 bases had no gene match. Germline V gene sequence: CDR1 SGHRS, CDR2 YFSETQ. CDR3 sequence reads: CASSGGTRLGIYEQYF. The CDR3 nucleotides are TGCGCCAGCAGCGGCGGGACTAGGCTTGGCATCTACGAGCAGTACTTC.

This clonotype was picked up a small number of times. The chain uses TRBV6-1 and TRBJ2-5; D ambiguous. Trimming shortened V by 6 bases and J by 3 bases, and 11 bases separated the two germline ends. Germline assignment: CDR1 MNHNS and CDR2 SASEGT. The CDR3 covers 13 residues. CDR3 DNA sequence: TGTGCCAGCAGCCGCCTCGCGAAAGAGACCCAGTACTTC. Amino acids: CASSRLAKETQYF.

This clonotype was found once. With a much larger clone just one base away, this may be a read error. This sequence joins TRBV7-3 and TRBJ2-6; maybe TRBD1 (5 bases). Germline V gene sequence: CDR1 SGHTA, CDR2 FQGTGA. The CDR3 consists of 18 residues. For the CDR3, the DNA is TGTGCCAGCAGCCCCTCTGGACCGACGAGCTCTGGGGCCAGCGTCCTGACTTTC. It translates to CASSPSGPTSSGASVLTF.

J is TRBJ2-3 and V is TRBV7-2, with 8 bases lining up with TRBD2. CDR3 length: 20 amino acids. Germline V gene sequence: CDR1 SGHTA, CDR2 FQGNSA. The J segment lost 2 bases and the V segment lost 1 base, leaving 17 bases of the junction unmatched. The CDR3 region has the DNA TGTGCCAGCAGCTTAGGCCTCTCGTTAGCGGGGAGGCCTTTCACAGATACGCAGTATTTT. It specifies CASSLGLSLAGRPFTDTQYF.

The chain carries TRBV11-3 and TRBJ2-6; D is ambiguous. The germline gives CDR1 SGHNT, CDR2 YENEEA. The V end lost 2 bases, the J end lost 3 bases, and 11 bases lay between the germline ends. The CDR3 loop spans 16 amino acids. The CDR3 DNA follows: TGTGCCAGCAGCTTACCCCAGTATGGTGGGGCCAACGTCCTGACTTTC. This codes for CASSLPQYGGANVLTF.

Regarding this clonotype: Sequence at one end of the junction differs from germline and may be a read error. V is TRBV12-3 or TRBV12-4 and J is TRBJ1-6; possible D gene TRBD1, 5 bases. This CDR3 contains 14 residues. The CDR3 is CASSRTLPNSPLHF. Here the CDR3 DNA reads TGTGCTAGCAGTCGGACACTTCCCAATTCACCCCTCCACTTT.

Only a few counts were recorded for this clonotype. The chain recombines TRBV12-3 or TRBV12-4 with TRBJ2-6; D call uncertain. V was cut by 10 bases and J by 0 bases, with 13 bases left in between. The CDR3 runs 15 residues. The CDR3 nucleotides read TGTGCCACCACAAGGCCTGTCTCTGGGGCCAACGTCCTGACTTTC. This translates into CATTRPVSGANVLTF.

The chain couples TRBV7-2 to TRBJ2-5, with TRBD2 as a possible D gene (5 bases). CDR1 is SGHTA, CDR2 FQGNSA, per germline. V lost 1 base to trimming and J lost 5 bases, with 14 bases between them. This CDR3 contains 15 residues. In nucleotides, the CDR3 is TGTGCCAGCAGCTTAGGTAGCTCGGGGTGGGAGACCCAGTACTTC. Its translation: CASSLGSSGWETQYF.

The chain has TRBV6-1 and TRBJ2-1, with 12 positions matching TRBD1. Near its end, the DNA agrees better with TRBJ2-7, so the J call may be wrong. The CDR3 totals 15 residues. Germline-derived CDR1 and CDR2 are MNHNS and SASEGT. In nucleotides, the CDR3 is TGTGCCAGCAGGGACACCGGGACAGGGGGCTTCGAGCAGTACTTC. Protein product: CASRDTGTGGFEQYF.

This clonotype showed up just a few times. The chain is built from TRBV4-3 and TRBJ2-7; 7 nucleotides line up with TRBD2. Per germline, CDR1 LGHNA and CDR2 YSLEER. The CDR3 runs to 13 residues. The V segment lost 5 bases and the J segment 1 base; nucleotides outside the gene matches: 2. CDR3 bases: TGCGCCAGCAGCGCGGGACTATCCTACGAGCAGTACTTC. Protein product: CASSAGLSYEQYF.

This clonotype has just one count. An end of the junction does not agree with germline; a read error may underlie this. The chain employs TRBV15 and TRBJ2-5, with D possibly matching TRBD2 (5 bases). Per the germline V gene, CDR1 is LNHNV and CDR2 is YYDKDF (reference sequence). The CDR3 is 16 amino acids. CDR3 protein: CATSGERVKGQETQYF. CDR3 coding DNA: TGTGCCACCAGCGGAGAGAGGGTTAAAGGACAAGAGACCCAGTACTTC.